This T cell receptor beta chain was retrieved from a study of identical twins (TCRdb year 2016). About the study as a whole: To test whether fetal clonotypes persist, the study used deep sequencing on TCR alpha and beta repertoires from monozygotic twins, unrelated adults of various ages, and cord blood. Replicate twin experiments were performed at different times using different library preparation protocols to rule out contamination.

The receptor library was made with 5' RACE. Sequencer: Illumina HiSeq 2000. Template switching added a universal primer binding site, and the final cDNA carried a unique molecular identifier that allowed TCR cDNA molecules to be counted accurately. Specific primers in the conserved constant-segment region were used to synthesize first-strand cDNA for the TCR alpha and beta chains. To control for contamination, each cDNA library was double barcoded with a SMART-Mk sample barcode plus Illumina barcodes. TruSeq adapter sequences along with Illumina sample barcodes were introduced in two successive PCR steps. Sequencing of the TCR alpha and beta cDNA libraries was done on the Illumina HiSeq platform using custom primers. The paper's processing steps were these. Raw reads were processed with MiGEC to extract unique molecular identifiers, and MiXCR was used to determine CDR3 positions. For each individual, recombination models were inferred using an EM algorithm with the repgenHMM and IGoR tools. The analysis of shared clonotypes was done with the tcR package in R, with sharing normalized by the product of cloneset sizes. Out-of-frame nonproductive sequences were analyzed to study raw recombination free of thymic and clonal selection effects. The public reads were reanalyzed by TCRdb: fastp trimming at Q25, MiXCR alignment, in-frame beta chains only. Here each entry gathers all rows of one CDR3 protein and keeps the most common genes and DNA. The V and J calls and clone size come from TCRdb's table, not from the authors' own analysis. The sample yields 200,000 to 250,000 distinct CDR3 sequences; 6.5% were counted once. The ten largest clones add up to roughly 15% of the sample.

Here is what the overall study found, with its caveats: Abundant cord blood beta clonotypes carried fewer insertions; young adult naive repertoires showed a weaker similar trend, while memory repertoires showed none. Conclusions relied on cross-sectional statistical analysis, since the same donors could not be followed over many years. The excess sharing between twins in beta out-of-frame sequences was weaker because fewer shared sequences reduced the signal-to-noise ratio. Invariant T cells such as MAIT and iNKT could partly confound zero-insertion analyses, though diverse VJ usage argued against this for most clonotypes. Out-of-frame TCR alpha sequences shared between twins showed an excess of low generation-probability sequences compared with coincidental sharing between unrelated individuals. In monozygotic twins, out-of-frame TCR alpha sharing was systematically underestimated by recombination models, although the models agreed with sharing between unrelated individuals.

Turning to this clonotype: This receptor's antigen is unknown. No much larger clone is present one base from it, and per-base qualities are unavailable.

Every donor in the study was a healthy Caucasian. The twin cohort consisted of three pairs of female monozygotic twins, all aged about 18 to 29 years. Positive isolation kits from Invitrogen were used to isolate the CD4+ and CD8+ T cell populations. From a lookup of the germline V gene (reference sequence), CDR1 and CDR2 are PRHDT and FYEKMQ. The trim is 5 bases for V and 7 bases for J, with a gap of 11 bases between the germline ends. Including cysteine and phenylalanine, the CDR3 has 12 amino acids. The DNA shown is the 36-base CDR3, in frame from base 1. This sample was shared with a second study, whose subject was T cells expressing NK-cell markers. Looking at the second paper: In sorted CD3+CD56+NKG2C+, CD3+CD56+NKG2C- and CD3+CD56-NKG2C+ T-cell subsets from 8 or 9 donors, TCR beta-chain repertoires were profiled. Among the eight sequenced donors, only one was HCMV-seronegative, while the other seven were HCMV-seropositive. In several experiments an anti-gammadeltaTCR antibody was added to restrict sorting to alphabetaTCR-expressing T cells. For five or six donors, the dominant CD3+CD56+NKG2C+ clonotypes were among the top 10 CD8+ clonotypes and accounted for about 1.0-7.0% of CD8+ T cells. Those dominant clonotypes were again the most abundant among CD3+CD56-NKG2C+ cells in a few donors, at roughly 28.3-60.1%. Whether the expanded NKG2C-expressing T cell clones were specific for HCMV antigens was left unclear. The study sequenced eight donors, all healthy volunteers chosen at random: three men and five women. To determine HCMV serostatus, a commercial ELISA kit was used to detect HCMV-specific IgG in serum. MIGEC was used to demultiplex reads and group the reads by UMI, and MiTCR was used to assemble and quantify clonotypes. To exclude erroneous sequences, any TCR cDNA sequence not supported by at least two reads was discarded. Downstream repertoire analysis used the tcR package, and clonotypes were matched across fractions by CDR3 nucleotide sequence plus V segment. VDJmatch was used to annotate antigen specificity against VDJdb, with one amino acid substitution in CDR3 permitted.

Rearrangement joined TRBV13 to TRBJ1-2, and perhaps TRBD1 as D gene, on 6 matching bases. The sequenced sample was CD8+ T cells sorted from blood. The TCR sequence derives from a woman between 18 and 29 years old in good health. The DNA sequence is given as TGTGCCAGCAGCGCACAGGGAACTGGCTACACCTTC. Its product reads: CASSAQGTGYTF.